The rows below give T cell receptor beta chains drawn from one sample of a study of blood T cell repertoires in COVID-19. The table came from immunoSEQ multiplex PCR; TCRdb's copy has only in-frame clones and leaves some out. Among 300,000 or so clones listed, 75% to 95% were seen once. Sequencing was done on a sample of PBMCs or T cells enriched from blood (not recorded which). Every receptor here comes from a woman under 40 who had recovered from COVID-19. Each CDR3 is given without its conserved first and last residue.

CDR3 length: 12; V gene: TRBV7-3; J gene: TRBJ2-5; CDR3 protein: ASSLKGVQETQY
CDR3 length: 12; V gene: TRBV6-5; J gene: TRBJ2-1; CDR3 protein: ASSSGISYNEQF
CDR3 length: 11; V gene: TRBV24-1; J gene: TRBJ1-1; CDR3 protein: AIQGHQNTEAF
CDR3 length: 12; V gene: TRBV7-2; J gene: TRBJ2-5; CDR3 protein: ASSPREVQETQY
CDR3 length: 11; V gene: TRBV28; J gene: TRBJ1-2; CDR3 protein: ASGLRDRRGYT
CDR3 length: 13; V gene: TRBV4-1; J gene: TRBJ2-5; CDR3 protein: ASSRGQSEEETQY
CDR3 length: 14; V gene: TRBV24-1; J gene: TRBJ2-3; CDR3 protein: ATSDWTPLEADTQY
CDR3 length: 13; V gene: TRBV14; J gene: TRBJ2-7; CDR3 protein: ASSPRLAGSYEQY
CDR3 length: 10; V gene: TRBV30; J gene: TRBJ2-2; CDR3 protein: AYPLTTGELF
CDR3 length: 13; V gene: TRBV10-2; J gene: TRBJ2-3; CDR3 protein: ASSPGLAGTDTQY
CDR3 length: 12; V gene: TRBV29-1; J gene: TRBJ1-1; CDR3 protein: SVEEGASDTEAF